These T cell receptor beta chains were read from a single sample in a study of T cell repertoires in cytomegalovirus infection. Their target antigens are unknown. One entry per CDR3 protein results from TCRdb running MiXCR on the reads. The sample yields about 570,000 distinct CDR3 sequences, 40% seen once. The material was cultured PBMCs, obtained from culture after CMV antigen stimulation. The receptors were gathered from a human donor in good health (CMV status not recorded). Some clones in this sample may be carry-over from other donors' samples. CDR3s include the opening cysteine and the closing phenylalanine or tryptophan. Each record gives: J gene, D gene, V gene, clone size, CDR3 protein, CDR3 DNA. D genes are given only for firm matches. Size is omitted from some rows. Given values are once, few, many or a class for expanded clones.

j_call: TRBJ2-7
d_call: TRBD2
v_call: TRBV7-2
clone_size: NA
cdr3_aa: CASSDRTSGRYEQYF
cdr3_nt: TGTGCCAGCAGCGACCGGACTAGCGGCCGATACGAGCAGTACTTC

j_call: TRBJ2-2
d_call: NA
v_call: TRBV7-2
clone_size: NA
cdr3_aa: CASSARRQAYTGELFF
cdr3_nt: TGTGCCAGCAGCGCGCGGCGGCAGGCCTACACCGGGGAGCTGTTTTTT

j_call: TRBJ1-3
d_call: NA
v_call: TRBV7-9
clone_size: NA
cdr3_aa: CASSYQGRSGNTIYF
cdr3_nt: TGTGCCAGCAGCTACCAGGGGCGCTCTGGAAACACCATATATTTT

j_call: TRBJ1-3
d_call: NA
v_call: TRBV11-2
clone_size: NA
cdr3_aa: CASSLGFGPNSGNTIYF
cdr3_nt: TGTGCCAGCAGCTTAGGTTTCGGGCCGAACTCTGGAAACACCATATATTTT

j_call: TRBJ2-1
d_call: TRBD2
v_call: TRBV11-2
clone_size: many
cdr3_aa: CASSSGTAGVRDNEQFF
cdr3_nt: TGTGCCAGCAGCTCAGGCACAGCGGGAGTCAGGGACAATGAGCAGTTCTTC

j_call: TRBJ2-1
d_call: TRBD1
v_call: TRBV7-9
clone_size: many
cdr3_aa: CASRGTGYFAFF
cdr3_nt: TGTGCCAGCAGGGGGACAGGGTACTTCGCGTTCTTC

j_call: TRBJ2-7
d_call: TRBD2
v_call: TRBV11-2
clone_size: NA
cdr3_aa: CASSLRAGGSYEQYF
cdr3_nt: TGTGCCAGCAGCTTGAGAGCGGGAGGGTCCTACGAGCAGTACTTC

j_call: TRBJ2-7
d_call: TRBD2
v_call: TRBV7-2
clone_size: NA
cdr3_aa: CASSLDRDYQQYF
cdr3_nt: TGTGCCAGCAGCTTAGACCGGGACTACCAGCAGTACTTC

j_call: TRBJ2-7
d_call: TRBD1
v_call: TRBV15
clone_size: NA
cdr3_aa: CATSRDRQGGYEQYF
cdr3_nt: TGTGCCACCAGCAGAGATAGACAGGGGGGCTACGAGCAGTACTTC

j_call: TRBJ2-5
d_call: NA
v_call: TRBV7-2
clone_size: few
cdr3_aa: CASNTRKWGQGETQYF
cdr3_nt: TGTGCCAGCAACACTAGAAAGTGGGGCCAGGGAGAGACCCAGTACTTC

j_call: TRBJ1-1
d_call: NA
v_call: TRBV12-3/TRBV12-4
clone_size: NA
cdr3_aa: CASSLSGPTEAFF
cdr3_nt: TGTGCCAGCAGTCTGTCAGGGCCCACTGAAGCTTTCTTT

j_call: TRBJ2-5
d_call: TRBD1
v_call: TRBV28
clone_size: NA
cdr3_aa: CASSAMTGWETQYF
cdr3_nt: TGTGCCAGCAGTGCCATGACAGGGTGGGAGACCCAGTACTTC

j_call: TRBJ2-1
d_call: NA
v_call: TRBV7-8
clone_size: few
cdr3_aa: CASSLAGGHNEQFF
cdr3_nt: TGTGCCAGCAGCTTAGCCGGCGGCCACAATGAGCAGTTCTTC

j_call: TRBJ2-2
d_call: NA
v_call: TRBV10-1
clone_size: NA
cdr3_aa: CASSESRAGSGELFF
cdr3_nt: TGCGCCAGCAGTGAGTCCAGGGCAGGCAGCGGGGAGCTGTTTTTT

j_call: TRBJ2-1
d_call: NA
v_call: TRBV6-5
clone_size: NA
cdr3_aa: CASSGLQLGHEQFF
cdr3_nt: TGTGCCAGCAGTGGACTACAACTTGGGCATGAGCAGTTCTTC

j_call: TRBJ2-1
d_call: NA
v_call: TRBV7-9
clone_size: NA
cdr3_aa: CASSLVDGEQFF
cdr3_nt: TGTGCCAGCAGCTTAGTGGATGGGGAGCAGTTCTTC

j_call: TRBJ1-6
d_call: NA
v_call: TRBV19
clone_size: few
cdr3_aa: CASSMDFAPNSPLHF
cdr3_nt: TGTGCCAGTAGTATGGACTTTGCGCCTAATTCACCCCTCCACTTT

j_call: TRBJ2-1
d_call: TRBD2
v_call: TRBV7-8
clone_size: NA
cdr3_aa: CASSSRTSGSLNEQFF
cdr3_nt: TGTGCCAGCAGCTCGAGGACTAGCGGGTCCCTTAATGAGCAGTTCTTC

j_call: TRBJ2-2
d_call: NA
v_call: TRBV6-1
clone_size: NA
cdr3_aa: CASSEFLAGVGGELFF
cdr3_nt: TGTGCCAGCAGTGAATTCTTGGCAGGGGTCGGCGGGGAGCTGTTTTTT

j_call: TRBJ1-1
d_call: NA
v_call: TRBV7-4
clone_size: NA
cdr3_aa: CASSLESRRTEAFF
cdr3_nt: TGTGCCAGCAGCTTAGAGTCAAGGAGGACTGAAGCTTTCTTT

j_call: TRBJ1-1
d_call: NA
v_call: TRBV28
clone_size: NA
cdr3_aa: CASTLRNTEAFF
cdr3_nt: TGTGCCAGCACCCTTCGGAACACTGAAGCTTTCTTT

j_call: TRBJ2-7
d_call: NA
v_call: TRBV19
clone_size: NA
cdr3_aa: CASTEGVLSEQYF
cdr3_nt: TGTGCCAGTACTGAGGGCGTGTTAAGCGAGCAGTACTTC

j_call: TRBJ1-1
d_call: NA
v_call: TRBV7-6
clone_size: few
cdr3_aa: CASSLAGRLTEAFF
cdr3_nt: TGTGCCAGCAGCTTAGCAGGGCGGCTGACTGAAGCTTTCTTT

j_call: TRBJ2-5
d_call: NA
v_call: TRBV7-2
clone_size: NA
cdr3_aa: CASRISGGETQYF
cdr3_nt: TGTGCCAGCCGCATAAGTGGCGGAGAGACCCAGTACTTC

j_call: TRBJ2-7
d_call: NA
v_call: TRBV7-6
clone_size: few
cdr3_aa: CASSLVSSMAYEQYF
cdr3_nt: TGTGCCAGCAGCTTAGTTTCTTCTATGGCCTACGAGCAGTACTTC

j_call: TRBJ1-5
d_call: TRBD1
v_call: TRBV27
clone_size: once
cdr3_aa: CASSPIGDSYSNQPQHF
cdr3_nt: TGTGCCAGCAGCCCGATAGGGGACAGTTATAGCAATCAGCCCCAGCATTTT

j_call: TRBJ2-5
d_call: TRBD1
v_call: TRBV12-3/TRBV12-4
clone_size: few
cdr3_aa: CASSSGQGKTQYF
cdr3_nt: TGTGCCAGCAGTTCGGGACAGGGAAAGACCCAGTACTTC

j_call: TRBJ2-2
d_call: TRBD1
v_call: TRBV5-4
clone_size: NA
cdr3_aa: CASSSRGRAGELFF
cdr3_nt: TGTGCCAGCAGCTCTAGGGGGCGCGCCGGGGAGCTGTTTTTT

j_call: TRBJ2-5
d_call: TRBD1
v_call: TRBV2
clone_size: few
cdr3_aa: CASSFDRGAQETQYF
cdr3_nt: TGTGCCAGCAGTTTCGACAGGGGGGCACAAGAGACCCAGTACTTC

j_call: TRBJ2-1
d_call: NA
v_call: TRBV7-8
clone_size: NA
cdr3_aa: CASSAGSSYNEQFF
cdr3_nt: TGTGCCAGCAGCGCCGGGTCGTCCTACAATGAGCAGTTCTTC

j_call: TRBJ2-7
d_call: NA
v_call: TRBV6-1
clone_size: NA
cdr3_aa: CASSGLEQYF
cdr3_nt: TGTGCCAGCAGTGGACTCGAGCAGTACTTC

j_call: TRBJ2-3
d_call: TRBD2
v_call: TRBV19
clone_size: NA
cdr3_aa: CAAPDGTGLAGLREADTQYF
cdr3_nt: TGTGCCGCCCCTGACGGCACGGGACTAGCGGGACTGCGGGAGGCAGATACGCAGTATTTT

j_call: TRBJ2-3
d_call: TRBD2
v_call: TRBV5-1
clone_size: NA
cdr3_aa: CASSWTAGGLQDTQYF
cdr3_nt: TGCGCCAGCAGCTGGACCGCGGGGGGGCTGCAGGATACGCAGTATTTT

j_call: TRBJ1-1
d_call: NA
v_call: TRBV28
clone_size: few
cdr3_aa: CASSSLPGPVNTEAFF
cdr3_nt: TGTGCCAGCAGTTCCCTGCCAGGACCCGTGAACACTGAAGCTTTCTTT

j_call: TRBJ1-1
d_call: NA
v_call: TRBV2
clone_size: NA
cdr3_aa: CAGSVEGNTEAFF
cdr3_nt: TGTGCCGGATCGGTGGAGGGGAACACTGAAGCTTTCTTT

j_call: TRBJ2-3
d_call: NA
v_call: TRBV2
clone_size: few
cdr3_aa: CANSIVDTQYF
cdr3_nt: TGTGCCAACTCGATAGTGGATACGCAGTATTTT

j_call: TRBJ2-7
d_call: NA
v_call: TRBV5-5
clone_size: NA
cdr3_aa: CASSPLERSYEQYF
cdr3_nt: TGTGCCAGCAGCCCCTTGGAGAGATCCTACGAGCAGTACTTC

j_call: TRBJ2-3
d_call: NA
v_call: TRBV6-1
clone_size: NA
cdr3_aa: CASSTGWGATYTQYF
cdr3_nt: TGTGCCAGCTCGACAGGGTGGGGGGCCACTTATACGCAGTATTTT

j_call: TRBJ2-2
d_call: NA
v_call: TRBV11-3
clone_size: NA
cdr3_aa: CASSLEGVGTINTGELFF
cdr3_nt: TGTGCCAGCAGCTTAGAGGGAGTGGGCACCATAAACACCGGGGAGCTGTTTTTT

j_call: TRBJ1-1
d_call: NA
v_call: TRBV10-3
clone_size: NA
cdr3_aa: CAISAVTRDTEAFF
cdr3_nt: TGTGCCATCAGTGCCGTGACGAGGGACACTGAAGCTTTCTTT

j_call: TRBJ1-6
d_call: NA
v_call: TRBV7-2
clone_size: NA
cdr3_aa: CASSARDYGSPLHF
cdr3_nt: TGTGCCAGCAGCGCCCGGGACTACGGTTCACCCCTCCACTTT

j_call: TRBJ2-1
d_call: NA
v_call: TRBV7-9
clone_size: few
cdr3_aa: CASSLGPGAGLGAYNEQFF
cdr3_nt: TGTGCCAGCAGCTTAGGGCCAGGCGCGGGACTCGGGGCTTACAATGAGCAGTTCTTC

j_call: TRBJ1-1
d_call: TRBD1
v_call: TRBV7-2
clone_size: many
cdr3_aa: CASSFRQGGGTEAFF
cdr3_nt: TGTGCCAGCAGCTTTCGACAGGGGGGTGGGACTGAAGCTTTCTTT

j_call: TRBJ1-5
d_call: NA
v_call: TRBV10-3
clone_size: NA
cdr3_aa: CAISEQGSFDQPQHF
cdr3_nt: TGTGCCATCAGTGAACAGGGTTCCTTCGACCAGCCCCAGCATTTT

j_call: TRBJ1-5
d_call: TRBD1
v_call: TRBV12-3/TRBV12-4
clone_size: few
cdr3_aa: CASSRTGELQPQHF
cdr3_nt: TGTGCCAGCAGCCGAACAGGGGAGCTTCAGCCCCAGCATTTT

j_call: TRBJ2-5
d_call: TRBD2
v_call: TRBV7-2
clone_size: NA
cdr3_aa: CASSLSGGLSKETQYF
cdr3_nt: TGTGCCAGCAGCTTATCGGGGGGGCTTTCAAAAGAGACCCAGTACTTC

j_call: TRBJ2-7
d_call: TRBD2
v_call: TRBV29-1
clone_size: NA
cdr3_aa: CSVEGTSEQPYEQYF
cdr3_nt: TGCAGCGTTGAGGGGACTAGCGAACAACCCTACGAGCAGTACTTC

j_call: TRBJ2-2
d_call: TRBD1
v_call: TRBV5-3
clone_size: NA
cdr3_aa: CATRAGGENTGELFF
cdr3_nt: TGTGCCACCCGAGCAGGGGGCGAGAACACCGGGGAGCTGTTTTTT

j_call: TRBJ1-5
d_call: NA
v_call: TRBV2
clone_size: NA
cdr3_aa: CASRADGQPQHF
cdr3_nt: TGTGCCAGCAGAGCCGACGGCCAGCCCCAGCATTTT

j_call: TRBJ2-7
d_call: NA
v_call: TRBV24-1
clone_size: NA
cdr3_aa: CATSPRGPGEQYF
cdr3_nt: TGTGCCACCAGTCCAAGAGGGCCCGGCGAGCAGTACTTC

j_call: TRBJ2-5
d_call: NA
v_call: TRBV20-1
clone_size: NA
cdr3_aa: CSARGRGTTQYF
cdr3_nt: TGCAGTGCTAGGGGCAGGGGCACGACCCAGTACTTC

j_call: TRBJ2-2
d_call: NA
v_call: TRBV4-2
clone_size: NA
cdr3_aa: CASSQVLHGDMNTGELFF
cdr3_nt: TGTGCCAGCAGCCAAGTACTCCATGGGGACATGAACACCGGGGAGCTGTTTTTT

j_call: TRBJ2-1
d_call: TRBD2
v_call: TRBV12-3/TRBV12-4
clone_size: few
cdr3_aa: CASRSRGGNEQFF
cdr3_nt: TGTGCCAGCAGGTCCCGGGGGGGAAATGAGCAGTTCTTC